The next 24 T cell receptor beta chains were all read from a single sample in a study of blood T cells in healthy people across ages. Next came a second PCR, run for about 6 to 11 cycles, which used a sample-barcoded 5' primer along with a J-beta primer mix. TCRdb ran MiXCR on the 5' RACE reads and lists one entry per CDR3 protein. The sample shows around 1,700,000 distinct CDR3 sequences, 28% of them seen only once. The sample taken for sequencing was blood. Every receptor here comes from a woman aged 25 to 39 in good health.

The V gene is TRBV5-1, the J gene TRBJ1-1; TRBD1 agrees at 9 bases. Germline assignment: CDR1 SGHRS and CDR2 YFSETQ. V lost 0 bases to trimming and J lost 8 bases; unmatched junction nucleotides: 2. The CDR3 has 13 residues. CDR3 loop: CASSLDRGLEAFF. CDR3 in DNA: TGCGCCAGCAGCTTGGACAGGGGGCTGGAAGCTTTCTTT.

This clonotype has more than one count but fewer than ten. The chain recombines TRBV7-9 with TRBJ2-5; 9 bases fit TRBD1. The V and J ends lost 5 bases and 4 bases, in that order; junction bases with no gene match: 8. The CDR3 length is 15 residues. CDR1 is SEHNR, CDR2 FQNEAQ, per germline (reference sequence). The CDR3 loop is CASSPWDRAAETQYF. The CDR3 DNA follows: TGTGCCAGCAGCCCCTGGGACAGGGCGGCAGAGACCCAGTACTTC.

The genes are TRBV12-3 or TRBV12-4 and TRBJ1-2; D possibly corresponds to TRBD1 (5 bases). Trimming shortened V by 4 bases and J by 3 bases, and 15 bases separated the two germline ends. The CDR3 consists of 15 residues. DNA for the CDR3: TGTGCCAGCAGTTCGTCGGGCGGGGCGCACTATGGCTACACCTTC. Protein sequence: CASSSSGGAHYGYTF.

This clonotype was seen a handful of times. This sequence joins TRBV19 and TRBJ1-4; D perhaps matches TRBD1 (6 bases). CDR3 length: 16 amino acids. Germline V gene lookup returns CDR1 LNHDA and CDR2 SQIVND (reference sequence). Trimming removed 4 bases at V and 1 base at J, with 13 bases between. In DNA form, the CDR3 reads TGTGCCAGTAGTACAGGGGCGAAAATAACTAATGAAAAACTGTTTTTT. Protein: CASSTGAKITNEKLFF.

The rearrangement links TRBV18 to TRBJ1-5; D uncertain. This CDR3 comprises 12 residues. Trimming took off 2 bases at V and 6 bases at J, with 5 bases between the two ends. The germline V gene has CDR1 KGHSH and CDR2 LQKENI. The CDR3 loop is CASSPTIQPQHF. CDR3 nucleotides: TGTGCCAGCTCACCAACCATTCAGCCCCAGCATTTT.

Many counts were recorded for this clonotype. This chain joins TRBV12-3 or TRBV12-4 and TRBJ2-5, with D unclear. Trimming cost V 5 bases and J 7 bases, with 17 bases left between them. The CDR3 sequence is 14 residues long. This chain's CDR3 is CASSQSRLGGTQYF. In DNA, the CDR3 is TGTGCCAGCAGTCAGTCACGCCTCGGCGGGACCCAGTACTTC.

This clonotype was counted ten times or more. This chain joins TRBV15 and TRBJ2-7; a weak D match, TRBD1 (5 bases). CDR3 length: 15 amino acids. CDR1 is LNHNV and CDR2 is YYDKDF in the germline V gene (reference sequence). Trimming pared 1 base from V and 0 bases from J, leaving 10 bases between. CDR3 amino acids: CATSRVKGPSYEQYF. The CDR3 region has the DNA TGTGCCACCAGCAGAGTCAAGGGGCCCTCCTACGAGCAGTACTTC.

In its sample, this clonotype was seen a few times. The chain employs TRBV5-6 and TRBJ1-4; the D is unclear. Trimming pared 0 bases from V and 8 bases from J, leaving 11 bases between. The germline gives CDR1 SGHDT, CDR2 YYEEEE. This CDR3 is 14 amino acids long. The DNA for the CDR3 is TGTGCCAGCAGCTTGGCCGACCCCAGCGAAAAACTGTTTTTT. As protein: CASSLADPSEKLFF.

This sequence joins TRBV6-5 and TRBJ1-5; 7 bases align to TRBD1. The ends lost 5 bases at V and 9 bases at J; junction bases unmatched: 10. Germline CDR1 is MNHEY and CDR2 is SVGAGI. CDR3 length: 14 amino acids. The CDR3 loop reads CASSPGTAIRPQHF. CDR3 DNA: TGTGCCAGCAGTCCCGGGACAGCGATTCGGCCCCAGCATTTT.

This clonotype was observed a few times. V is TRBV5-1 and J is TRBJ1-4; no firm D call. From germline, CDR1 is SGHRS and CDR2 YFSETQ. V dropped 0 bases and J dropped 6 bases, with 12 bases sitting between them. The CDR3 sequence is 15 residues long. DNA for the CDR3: TGCGCCAGCAGCTTGGGGCGAGGCCCAGATGAAAAACTGTTTTTT. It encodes CASSLGRGPDEKLFF.

The CDR3 sequence: CASSQRGADTEAFF. The DNA for the CDR3 is TGTGCCAGCAGTCAGCGGGGTGCGGACACTGAAGCTTTCTTT. The V gene is TRBV12-3 or TRBV12-4, the J gene TRBJ1-1; D unclear. The germline V and J ends were trimmed by 5 bases and 3 bases, with 13 bases remaining between them. The CDR3 runs to 14 residues.

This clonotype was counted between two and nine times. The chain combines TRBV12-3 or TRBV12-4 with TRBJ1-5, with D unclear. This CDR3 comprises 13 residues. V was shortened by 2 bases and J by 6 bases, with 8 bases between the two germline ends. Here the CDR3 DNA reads TGTGCCAGCAGTTTAAGAGGGTTTCAGCCCCAGCATTTT. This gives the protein CASSLRGFQPQHF.

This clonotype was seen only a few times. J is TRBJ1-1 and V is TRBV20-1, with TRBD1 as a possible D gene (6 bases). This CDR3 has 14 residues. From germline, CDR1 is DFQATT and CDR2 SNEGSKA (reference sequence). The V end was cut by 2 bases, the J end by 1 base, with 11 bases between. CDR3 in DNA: TGCAGTGCTAGACCTACAGGGCAGAACACTGAAGCTTTCTTT. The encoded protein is CSARPTGQNTEAFF.

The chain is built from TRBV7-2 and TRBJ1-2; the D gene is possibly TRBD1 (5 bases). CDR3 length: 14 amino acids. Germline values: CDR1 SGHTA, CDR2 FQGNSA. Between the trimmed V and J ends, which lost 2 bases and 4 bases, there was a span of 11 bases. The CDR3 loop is CASSLKGSAYGYTF. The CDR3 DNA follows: TGTGCCAGCAGCTTAAAGGGGAGTGCCTATGGCTACACCTTC.

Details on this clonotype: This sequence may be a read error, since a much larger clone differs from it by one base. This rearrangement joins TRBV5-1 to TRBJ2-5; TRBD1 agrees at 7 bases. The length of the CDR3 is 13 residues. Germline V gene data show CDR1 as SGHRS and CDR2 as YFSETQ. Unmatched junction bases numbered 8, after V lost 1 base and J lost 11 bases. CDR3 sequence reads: CASSLSTGKGQYF. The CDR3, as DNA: TGCGCCAGCAGCTTGTCGACAGGGAAAGGGCAGTACTTC.

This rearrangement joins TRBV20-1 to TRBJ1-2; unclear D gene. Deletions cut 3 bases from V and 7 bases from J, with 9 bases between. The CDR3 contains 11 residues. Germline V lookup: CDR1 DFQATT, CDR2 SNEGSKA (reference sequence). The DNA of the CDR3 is TGCAGTGCTAGGGTGGTGGGTGGCTACACCTTC. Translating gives CSARVVGGYTF.

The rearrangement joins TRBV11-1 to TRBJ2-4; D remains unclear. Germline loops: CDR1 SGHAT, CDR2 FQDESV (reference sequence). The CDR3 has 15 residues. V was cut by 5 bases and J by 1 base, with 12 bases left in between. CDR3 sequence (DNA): TGTGCCAGCAGCCCCGTAGACCATGCCAAAAACATTCAGTACTTC. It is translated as CASSPVDHAKNIQYF.

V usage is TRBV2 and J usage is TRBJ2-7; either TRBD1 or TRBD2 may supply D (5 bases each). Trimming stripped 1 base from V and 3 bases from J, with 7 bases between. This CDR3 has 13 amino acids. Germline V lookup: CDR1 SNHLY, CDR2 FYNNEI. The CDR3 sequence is CASSEGGDYEQYF. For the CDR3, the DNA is TGTGCCAGCAGTGAAGGAGGGGACTACGAGCAGTACTTC.

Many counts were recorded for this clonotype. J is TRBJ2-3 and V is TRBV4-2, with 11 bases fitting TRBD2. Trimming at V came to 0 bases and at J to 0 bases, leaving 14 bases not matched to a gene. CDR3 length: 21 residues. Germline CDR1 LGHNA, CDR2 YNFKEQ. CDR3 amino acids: CASSQDRTSGGLLSSTDTQYF. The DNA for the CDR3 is TGTGCCAGCAGCCAAGATCGAACTAGCGGGGGACTTCTTTCTAGCACAGATACGCAGTATTTT.

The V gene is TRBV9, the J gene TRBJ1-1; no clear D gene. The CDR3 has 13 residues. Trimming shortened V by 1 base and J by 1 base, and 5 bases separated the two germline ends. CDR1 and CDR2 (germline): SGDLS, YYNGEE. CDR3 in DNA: TGTGCCAGCAGCGTATCCCGGAACACTGAAGCTTTCTTT. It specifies CASSVSRNTEAFF.

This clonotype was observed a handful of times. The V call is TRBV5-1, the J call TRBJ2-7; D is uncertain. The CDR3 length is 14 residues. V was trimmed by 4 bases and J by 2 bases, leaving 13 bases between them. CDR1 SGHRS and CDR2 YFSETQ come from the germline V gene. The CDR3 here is CASSRTPQAYEQYF. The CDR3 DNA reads TGCGCCAGCAGCAGGACCCCGCAGGCCTACGAGCAGTACTTC.

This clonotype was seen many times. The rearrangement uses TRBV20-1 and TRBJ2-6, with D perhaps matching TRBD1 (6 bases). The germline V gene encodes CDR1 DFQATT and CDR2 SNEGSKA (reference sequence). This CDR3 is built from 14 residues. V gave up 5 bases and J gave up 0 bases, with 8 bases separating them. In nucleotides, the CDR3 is TGCAGTGCTCGACAGGTCTCTGGGGCCAACGTCCTGACTTTC. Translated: CSARQVSGANVLTF.

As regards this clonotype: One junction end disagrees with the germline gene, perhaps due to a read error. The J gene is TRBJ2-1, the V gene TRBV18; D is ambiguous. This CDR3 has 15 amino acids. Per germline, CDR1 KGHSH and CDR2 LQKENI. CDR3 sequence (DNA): TGTGCCGGCTCACCAACAAGACACCGCTACAATGAGCAGTTCTTC. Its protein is CAGSPTRHRYNEQFF. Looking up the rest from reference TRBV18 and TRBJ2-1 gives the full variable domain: NAGVMQNPRHLVRRRGQEARLRCSPMKGHSHVYWYRQLPEEGLKFMVYLQKENIIDESGMPKERFSAEFPKEGPSILRIQQVVRGDSAAYFCAGSPTRHRYNEQFFGPGTRLTVL.

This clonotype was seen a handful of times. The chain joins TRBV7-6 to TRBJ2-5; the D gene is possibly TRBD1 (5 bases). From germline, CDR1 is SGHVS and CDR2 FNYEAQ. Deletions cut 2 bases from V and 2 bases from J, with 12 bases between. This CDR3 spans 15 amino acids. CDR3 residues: CASSLLGDGQETQYF. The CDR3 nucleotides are TGTGCCAGCAGCTTACTAGGGGATGGGCAAGAGACCCAGTACTTC.